Shown below are 25 T cell receptor beta chains from a single sample sequenced in a study of T cell responses to AZD1222 COVID-19 vaccine. Profiled with immunoSEQ multiplex PCR; TCRdb holds only in-frame clones, not every one. The table includes about 110,000 clones, more than 75% detected once. The sequenced sample was peripheral blood, obtained on day 0 of AZD1222 vaccination. The receptor set was obtained from an adult in good health.

The V gene is TRBV11-2, the J gene TRBJ2-1; D unresolved. The V and J ends lost 3 bases and 12 bases respectively, with 21 bases between them. The CDR3 loop spans 15 amino acids. Germline values: CDR1 SGHAT, CDR2 FQNNGV. CDR3 nucleotides: TGTGCCAGCAGCTTTTATGCCCCCGCGCTCGCCGCGCAGTTCTTC. Translated, it gives CASSFYAPALAAQFF.

This rearrangement joins TRBV7-2 to TRBJ1-6, with TRBD1 matching 9 bases. The CDR3 loop spans 16 amino acids. V dropped 1 base and J dropped 7; count of bases not matched to a gene: 5. The germline V gene encodes CDR1 SGHTA and CDR2 FQGNSA. For the CDR3, the DNA is TGTGCCAGCAGCTTAGTGGCCGGGACAGGGAATTCACCCCTCCACTTT. The encoded protein is CASSLVAGTGNSPLHF.

V is TRBV5-4 and J is TRBJ1-1, with D uncertain. The CDR3 has 12 residues. Germline V gene data show CDR1 as SGHNT and CDR2 as YYREEE (reference sequence). V was pared by 3 bases and J by 7 bases, with 10 bases between. For the CDR3, the DNA is TGTGCCAGCAGCTCTGACGGAAATGAAGCTTTCTTT. It yields the protein CASSSDGNEAFF.

This clone was seen a few times. The rearrangement uses TRBV5-1 and TRBJ1-2; unclear D gene. The CDR3 is made up of 14 amino acids. Trimming left V 0 bases short and J 1 base short, with 7 bases between. Germline loops: CDR1 SGHRS, CDR2 YFSETQ. CDR3 loop: CASSLGGNNYGYTF. The CDR3 DNA sequence: TGCGCCAGCAGCTTGGGAGGCAATAACTATGGCTACACCTTC.

The CDR3 is CATSLANSDTQYF. In DNA, the CDR3 is TGTGCCACCAGCTTAGCGAATTCAGATACGCAGTATTTT. The V gene is TRBV24-1, the J gene TRBJ2-3, with D possibly matching TRBD2 (5 bases). The CDR3 is 13 amino acids. Deletions cut 7 bases from V and 4 bases from J, with 11 bases between. Looked up from germline, CDR1 is KGHDR and CDR2 is SFDVKD.

This chain uses TRBV9 with TRBJ1-2, with D unresolved. The CDR3 is 12 residues long. Germline CDR1 is SGDLS and CDR2 is YYNGEE. V lost 4 bases and J lost 9, with 13 bases in between. The CDR3 spells CASSSRTGRYTF. The CDR3 DNA is TGTGCCAGCAGCTCCAGGACTGGACGCTACACCTTC. Complete variable domain (other parts from reference TRBV9 and TRBJ1-2): DSGVTQTPKHLITATGQRVTLRCSPRSGDLSVYWYQQSLDQGLQFLIQYYNGEERAKGNILERFSAQQFPDLHSELNLSSLELGDSALYFCASSSRTGRYTFGSGTRLTVV.

The gene calls are TRBV6-5 and TRBJ1-6; 9 bases align to TRBD1. The CDR3 is made up of 14 amino acids. J was trimmed by 9 bases and V by 6 bases; bases with no gene match: 6. Germline CDR1 MNHEY, CDR2 SVGAGI. The CDR3 bases are TGTGCCAGCAGCGGGACAGGGTGGGGTTCACCCCTCCACTTT. Encoded protein: CASSGTGWGSPLHF.

The chain carries TRBV7-2 and TRBJ1-1; the D is unclear. V shed 5 bases and J shed 0 bases, with 7 bases lying between them. Germline V lookup: CDR1 SGHTA, CDR2 FQGNSA. CDR3 length equals 13 residues. The DNA of the CDR3 is TGTGCCAGCAGCCCTAACATGAACACTGAAGCTTTCTTT. Encoded protein: CASSPNMNTEAFF.

This clone was observed once. The chain is built from TRBV4-1 and TRBJ2-1; D is uncertain. The CDR3 extends over 18 amino acids. The germline V gene has CDR1 MGHRA and CDR2 YSYEKL. V was trimmed by 0 bases and J by 0 bases, leaving 15 bases between them. CDR3 in DNA: TGCGCCAGCAGCCAAGAACCTCGGACCTCGAGCTCCTACAATGAGCAGTTCTTC. It codes for CASSQEPRTSSSYNEQFF.

This clone was counted once. J is TRBJ2-3 and V is TRBV11-1, with TRBD2 matching over 11 bases. J gave up 2 bases and V 6 bases, and 7 bases lay outside the gene matches. CDR1 SGHAT and CDR2 FQDESV come from the germline V gene (reference sequence). CDR3 length: 16 amino acids. CDR3 amino acids: CASSILAGGLTDTQYF. In DNA, the CDR3 is TGTGCCAGCAGTATTCTAGCGGGGGGACTCACAGATACGCAGTATTTT.

A few counts support this clone. The chain uses TRBV12-3 or TRBV12-4 and TRBJ2-1; D gene uncertain. V shed 3 bases and J shed 10 bases, with 13 bases lying between them. The CDR3 totals 13 residues. CDR3 sequence: CASSLGAVREQFF. CDR3 DNA sequence: TGTGCCAGCAGTTTGGGCGCAGTCAGGGAGCAGTTCTTC.

The chain links TRBV3-1 (or the pseudogene TRBV3-2) to TRBJ2-5; D remains unclear. The CDR3 has 14 amino acids. The V gene's germline CDR1 is LGHDT and CDR2 YNNKEL (reference sequence). The V and J ends lost 1 base and 4 bases respectively, with 10 bases between them. Here the CDR3 reads CASSQGSPVETQYF. The CDR3 DNA sequence: TGTGCCAGCAGCCAAGGGTCCCCAGTAGAGACCCAGTACTTC.

The genes are TRBV6-2 or TRBV6-3 and TRBJ2-1; D may be TRBD1 (6 bases). The CDR3 loop spans 17 amino acids. CDR1 is MNHEY and CDR2 is SVGEGT in the germline V gene. The V end was cut by 2 bases, the J end by 5 bases, with 19 bases between. For the CDR3, the DNA is TGTGCCAGCAGTTACCGTATTACAGGGCGCGTCAACAATGAGCAGTTCTTC. This sequence encodes CASSYRITGRVNNEQFF.

The gene calls are TRBV5-1 and TRBJ2-1, with D tentatively TRBD1 (6 bases). Germline assignment: CDR1 SGHRS and CDR2 YFSETQ. The CDR3 sequence is 13 residues long. The V end lost 3 bases, the J end lost 7 bases, and 11 bases lay between the germline ends. CDR3 loop: CASSYSQGNEQFF. CDR3 bases: TGCGCCAGCAGCTATTCCCAGGGGAATGAGCAGTTCTTC.

The chain employs TRBV5-4 and TRBJ1-1, with a possible D match to TRBD1 (6 bases). This CDR3 has 15 amino acids. The V end was cut by 3 bases, the J end by 3 bases, with 15 bases between. CDR1 and CDR2 (germline): SGHNT, YYREEE (reference sequence). The CDR3 region has the DNA TGTGCCAGCAGCTCCCAGGGGTCCGGGGACACTGAAGCTTTCTTT. Translating it yields CASSSQGSGDTEAFF.

As DNA, the CDR3 is TGTGCCAGCAGCAAAGGTGGGTCAGGAGGTACTGAAGCTTTCTTT. As protein: CASSKGGSGGTEAFF. The chain recombines TRBV21-1 with TRBJ1-1. TRBV21-1 is marked as a pseudogene. The CDR3 loop spans 15 amino acids.

The sample holds one count of this clone. The genes are TRBV7-9 and TRBJ2-2; possibly TRBD1 or TRBD2 for D (5 bases each). Per the germline V gene, CDR1 is SEHNR and CDR2 is FQNEAQ (reference sequence). The CDR3 has 18 residues. V shed 2 bases and J shed 4 bases, with 20 bases lying between them. The CDR3 sequence: CASSLPSGTPVGTGELFF. The CDR3 nucleotides read TGTGCCAGCAGCTTACCATCCGGGACCCCCGTGGGCACCGGGGAGCTGTTTTTT.

This clone has only a few counts. CDR3 protein: CASSLQGATGELFF. Here the CDR3 DNA reads TGTGCCAGCAGCCTACAGGGGGCGACCGGGGAGCTGTTTTTT. This chain links TRBV9 with TRBJ2-2; TRBD1 matches 9 bases. The CDR3 is 14 residues long. Germline V gene data show CDR1 as SGDLS and CDR2 as YYNGEE. With V trimmed by 4 bases and J by 5 bases, 3 bases remained unmatched.

This chain uses TRBV24-1 with TRBJ2-7, with D maybe TRBD1 (6 bases). Germline V gives CDR1 KGHDR, CDR2 SFDVKD. V was trimmed by 4 bases and J by 3 bases, leaving 15 bases between them. The CDR3 consists of 15 residues. The chain's CDR3 is CATSDLDRNFYEQYF. The CDR3 nucleotides are TGTGCCACCAGTGACTTGGACAGAAATTTCTACGAGCAGTACTTC.

The chain links TRBV7-9 to TRBJ1-2, with D perhaps matching TRBD1 (6 bases). In germline, CDR1 is SEHNR, CDR2 FQNEAQ (reference sequence). V was cut by 4 bases and J by 8 bases, with 14 bases left in between. This CDR3 spans 13 amino acids. The CDR3 sequence is CASSSTQGRGYTF. The CDR3 DNA reads TGTGCCAGCAGCTCCACCCAGGGGCGCGGCTACACCTTC.

The CDR3 region is CASSPGQLMNTEAFF. The CDR3 DNA follows: TGTGCCAGCAGCCCCGGACAACTTATGAACACTGAAGCTTTCTTT. This chain links TRBV5-5 with TRBJ1-1; tentative D call: TRBD1 (5 bases). CDR3 length: 15 amino acids. Germline V gene data show CDR1 as SGHKS and CDR2 as YYEKEE (reference sequence). Trimming took off 4 bases at V and 0 bases at J, with 13 bases between the two ends.

J is TRBJ1-3 and V is TRBV4-3; D is uncertain. The V gene's germline CDR1 is LGHNA and CDR2 YSLEER. The CDR3 is 16 amino acids. The ends were cut back, 0 bases at V and 2 bases at J, with 11 bases in the middle. The CDR3 spells CASSQEREIAGNTIYF. Written as DNA, the CDR3 is TGCGCCAGCAGCCAAGAGCGGGAAATCGCTGGAAACACCATATATTTT.

The rearrangement uses TRBV5-1 and TRBJ2-3; possibly TRBD2 for D (6 bases). The germline gives CDR1 SGHRS, CDR2 YFSETQ. V was pared by 7 bases and J by 5 bases, with 17 bases between. This CDR3 has 14 amino acids. The CDR3 reads CASSPVAGIDTQYF. CDR3 DNA: TGCGCCAGCTCCCCCGTGGCGGGAATAGATACGCAGTATTTT. Variable domain in full (rest from reference TRBV5-1 and TRBJ2-3): KAGVTQTPRYLIKTRGQQVTLSCSPISGHRSVSWYQQTPGQGLQFLFEYFSETQRNKGNFPGRFSGRQFSNSRSEMNVSTLELGDSALYLCASSPVAGIDTQYFGPGTRLTVL.

The DNA of the CDR3 is TGTGCCAGCAGCGTGGACGGGAACACCATATATTTT. Translating gives CASSVDGNTIYF. This sequence joins TRBV9 and TRBJ1-3; D remains unclear. From germline, CDR1 is SGDLS and CDR2 YYNGEE. V lost 2 bases and J 7 bases, leaving 7 bases between the germline ends. There are 12 residues in the CDR3.

This clone has at least ten counts. The chain links TRBV11-2 to TRBJ2-1; D unresolved. CDR3 size: 16 residues. Germline CDR1 and CDR2: SGHAT and FQNNGV. V was shortened by 5 bases and J by 6 bases, with 20 bases between the two germline ends. CDR3 nucleotides: TGTGCCAGCAGCCTTCGGACCTTAGGAACTGCCAATGAGCAGTTCTTC. The encoded protein is CASSLRTLGTANEQFF.